A selection of T cell receptor beta chains follows, all from one sample in a study of identical twins' blood T cells. TCRdb recomputed calls from the 5' RACE reads with MiXCR, one row per CDR3 protein. Of about 370,000 distinct CDR3 sequences listed, roughly 28% are singletons. Sequencing used PBMCs. The source of these receptors is a woman aged 18 to 55 in good health. CDR3s include the opening cysteine and the closing phenylalanine or tryptophan. The D gene is left open where the match is weak. Size is omitted from some rows. Given values are once, few, many or a class for expanded clones.

abundance: many
d_gene: -
j_gene: TRBJ2-7
v_gene: TRBV20-1
CDR3aa: CSARDRAEIYEQYF
CDR3nt: TGCAGTGCTAGAGATAGGGCCGAAATCTACGAGCAGTACTTC

abundance: few
d_gene: -
j_gene: TRBJ1-1
v_gene: TRBV11-2
CDR3aa: CASRGYFEAFF
CDR3nt: TGTGCCAGCAGGGGGTACTTTGAAGCTTTCTTT

abundance: few
d_gene: -
j_gene: TRBJ1-6
v_gene: TRBV11-2
CDR3aa: CASSIRTANNSPLHF
CDR3nt: TGTGCCAGCAGCATACGGACAGCGAATAATTCACCCCTCCACTTT

abundance: many
d_gene: -
j_gene: TRBJ1-1
v_gene: TRBV9
CDR3aa: CASSPGGGTEAFF
CDR3nt: TGTGCCAGCAGCCCCGGGGGGGGCACTGAAGCTTTCTTT

abundance: many
d_gene: -
j_gene: TRBJ1-4
v_gene: TRBV29-1
CDR3aa: CSVGSGQTFNEKLFF
CDR3nt: TGCAGCGTAGGGAGTGGACAGACTTTTAATGAAAAACTGTTTTTT

abundance: -
d_gene: TRBD1
j_gene: TRBJ1-3
v_gene: TRBV12-3/TRBV12-4
CDR3aa: CASRGQVSGNTIYF
CDR3nt: TGTGCCAGCAGGGGACAGGTTTCTGGAAACACCATATATTTT

abundance: few
d_gene: -
j_gene: TRBJ2-1
v_gene: TRBV19
CDR3aa: CASSMQSAAYNEQFF
CDR3nt: TGTGCCAGTAGTATGCAGAGCGCAGCCTACAATGAGCAGTTCTTC

abundance: -
d_gene: TRBD1
j_gene: TRBJ1-1
v_gene: TRBV15
CDR3aa: CATSGRTGGLAEAFF
CDR3nt: TGTGCCACCAGCGGGAGAACAGGGGGATTGGCTGAAGCTTTCTTT

abundance: -
d_gene: -
j_gene: TRBJ2-2
v_gene: TRBV27
CDR3aa: CASRLTYRNTGELFF
CDR3nt: TGTGCCAGCAGGTTAACGTACAGAAACACCGGGGAGCTGTTTTTT

abundance: -
d_gene: TRBD1
j_gene: TRBJ1-1
v_gene: TRBV20-1
CDR3aa: CSASGQGGSGAFF
CDR3nt: TGCAGTGCTAGCGGACAGGGGGGAAGTGGGGCTTTCTTT

abundance: few
d_gene: -
j_gene: TRBJ2-1
v_gene: TRBV14
CDR3aa: CATRALSSNEQFF
CDR3nt: TGTGCCACTCGGGCCTTGTCTTCGAATGAGCAGTTCTTC

abundance: -
d_gene: -
j_gene: TRBJ2-1
v_gene: TRBV15
CDR3aa: CATTVTGNEQFF
CDR3nt: TGTGCCACTACCGTCACGGGCAATGAGCAGTTCTTC

abundance: few
d_gene: -
j_gene: TRBJ1-1
v_gene: TRBV9
CDR3aa: CASSSRPSDTEAFF
CDR3nt: TGTGCCAGCAGCTCCCGCCCGTCGGACACTGAAGCTTTCTTT

abundance: -
d_gene: TRBD1
j_gene: TRBJ1-2
v_gene: TRBV4-2
CDR3aa: CASSQPVGQGAGGYTF
CDR3nt: TGTGCCAGCAGCCAACCCGTGGGACAGGGGGCCGGAGGCTACACCTTC

abundance: few
d_gene: -
j_gene: TRBJ1-1
v_gene: TRBV29-1
CDR3aa: CSVVAGVNTEAFF
CDR3nt: TGCAGCGTTGTAGCGGGGGTGAACACTGAAGCTTTCTTT

abundance: -
d_gene: -
j_gene: TRBJ2-3
v_gene: TRBV20-1
CDR3aa: CSANKSGVVADTQYF
CDR3nt: TGCAGTGCTAATAAATCGGGAGTGGTCGCAGATACGCAGTATTTT

abundance: -
d_gene: -
j_gene: TRBJ1-3
v_gene: TRBV3-1
CDR3aa: CASSPDNSGNTIYF
CDR3nt: TGTGCCAGCAGTCCGGACAACTCTGGAAACACCATATATTTT

abundance: few
d_gene: -
j_gene: TRBJ2-4
v_gene: TRBV11-2
CDR3aa: CASSLATSPLAKNIQYF
CDR3nt: TGTGCCAGCAGCCTAGCGACCTCACCCCTAGCCAAAAACATTCAGTACTTC

abundance: -
d_gene: -
j_gene: TRBJ2-7
v_gene: TRBV29-1
CDR3aa: CSVEFGYGGLYEQYF
CDR3nt: TGCAGCGTTGAATTCGGGTACGGCGGTCTCTACGAGCAGTACTTC

abundance: -
d_gene: TRBD1
j_gene: TRBJ1-2
v_gene: TRBV19
CDR3aa: CASSNRGEGHTF
CDR3nt: TGTGCCAGTAGTAACAGGGGTGAAGGGCACACCTTC

abundance: -
d_gene: -
j_gene: TRBJ1-5
v_gene: TRBV18
CDR3aa: CASSQGERVSQHF
CDR3nt: TGTGCCAGCTCACAGGGGGAACGCGTGTCCCAGCATTTT

abundance: many
d_gene: -
j_gene: TRBJ1-1
v_gene: TRBV7-9
CDR3aa: CASSLGGVTEAFF
CDR3nt: TGTGCCAGCAGTCTAGGGGGGGTCACTGAAGCTTTCTTT

abundance: few
d_gene: -
j_gene: TRBJ2-1
v_gene: TRBV5-1
CDR3aa: CASSWGTTLIHEQFF
CDR3nt: TGCGCCAGCAGCTGGGGGACCACCCTCATCCATGAGCAGTTCTTC

abundance: many
d_gene: -
j_gene: TRBJ1-1
v_gene: TRBV28
CDR3aa: CASILNTEAFF
CDR3nt: TGTGCCAGCATTCTGAACACTGAAGCTTTCTTT

abundance: few
d_gene: TRBD2
j_gene: TRBJ2-7
v_gene: TRBV27
CDR3aa: CASNKAGSGYEQYF
CDR3nt: TGTGCCAGCAACAAAGCGGGAAGCGGCTACGAGCAGTACTTC

abundance: -
d_gene: -
j_gene: TRBJ1-1
v_gene: TRBV10-3
CDR3aa: CATWGAANTEAFF
CDR3nt: TGTGCCACGTGGGGGGCGGCGAACACTGAAGCTTTCTTT